One and the same sample provided the 15 T cell receptor beta chains below, sequenced in a study of blood T cells in healthy people across ages. PCR was performed a second time for about 6 to 12 cycles using a sample-barcoded 5' primer and a J-beta primer mix. Each CDR3 protein gets one entry after TCRdb re-called the 5' RACE reads with MiXCR. Among approximately 1.5 million distinct CDR3 sequences listed, 42% were seen once. The sequencing input was blood. The source is a young woman in good health.

The gene calls are TRBV12-3 or TRBV12-4 and TRBJ2-1; 10 bases align to TRBD2. V shed 4 bases and J 7 bases; nucleotides not matched to a gene: 7. This CDR3 contains 15 residues. This CDR3 is CASSSPGLAPNEQFF. For the CDR3, the DNA is TGTGCCAGCAGTTCACCGGGACTAGCGCCTAATGAGCAGTTCTTC.

The V call is TRBV6-5, the J call TRBJ2-3, with 7 positions matching TRBD1. V lost 5 bases and J lost 6; bases outside the gene matches: 5. CDR3 length: 13 amino acids. From germline, CDR1 is MNHEY and CDR2 SVGAGI. CDR3 nucleotides: TGTGCCAGCAGTGACGACAGGGTTGATACGCAGTATTTT. This sequence encodes CASSDDRVDTQYF.

This clonotype was detected only a few times. The chain uses TRBV7-9 and TRBJ2-5, with D possibly matching TRBD2 (5 bases). Germline V gene data show CDR1 as SEHNR and CDR2 as FQNEAQ (reference sequence). The germline V and J ends were trimmed by 5 bases and 2 bases, with 21 bases remaining between them. The CDR3 has 17 residues. The CDR3 region has the DNA TGTGCCAGCAGCCCAACCAACTCTGGCGGGCGACAAGAGACCCAGTACTTC. This gives the protein CASSPTNSGGRQETQYF.

This clonotype was found a few times. The V and J genes are TRBV7-2 and TRBJ2-1, with D possibly being TRBD1 (6 bases). Per the germline V gene, CDR1 is SGHTA and CDR2 is FQGNSA. V shed 3 bases and J shed 4 bases, with 13 bases lying between them. The CDR3 consists of 15 residues. The chain's CDR3 is CASSLHLGGYNEQFF. The DNA of the CDR3 is TGTGCCAGCAGCTTGCATCTAGGGGGTTACAATGAGCAGTTCTTC.

The chain is built from TRBV12-3 or TRBV12-4 and TRBJ1-2; D might be TRBD1 (5 bases). Trimming removed 1 base from V and 6 bases from J, with 18 bases in between. This CDR3 spans 16 amino acids. CDR3 in amino acids: CASSLELRGVGNGYTF. The CDR3 DNA sequence: TGTGCCAGCAGTTTAGAACTCCGGGGGGTTGGAAATGGCTACACCTTC.

The chain combines TRBV28 with TRBJ2-1; D gene unclear. The V gene lost 4 bases and the J gene lost 9 bases, with 13 bases spanning the gap. The length of the CDR3 is 13 residues. Germline V lookup: CDR1 MDHEN, CDR2 SYDVKM. CDR3 region: CASSSPGDAEQFF. CDR3 DNA: TGTGCCAGCAGTTCCCCGGGTGATGCTGAGCAGTTCTTC. Drawing the rest from reference TRBV28 and TRBJ2-1, the complete variable domain is DVKVTQSSRYLVKRTGEKVFLECVQDMDHENMFWYRQDPGLGLRLIYFSYDVKMKEKGDIPEGYSVSREKKERFSLILESASTNQTSMYLCASSSPGDAEQFFGPGTRLTVL.

The chain is built from TRBV27 and TRBJ2-5, with TRBD1 identical over 7 bases. The assigned J gene may be wrong: the sequence end matches TRBJ2-7 better. The CDR3 is 14 amino acids. In germline, CDR1 is MNHEY, CDR2 SMNVEV (reference sequence). CDR3 sequence reads: CASSSLDRVYEQYF. The CDR3 region has the DNA TGTGCCAGCAGTTCACTAGACAGGGTCTACGAGCAGTACTTC.

The rearrangement joins TRBV9 to TRBJ1-2; the match to TRBD1 covers 8 bases. This CDR3 is 15 amino acids long. Germline CDR1 SGDLS, CDR2 YYNGEE. J was trimmed by 5 bases and V by 3 bases; bases with no gene match: 9. CDR3 sequence: CASSAHATGGYGYTF. The CDR3 DNA reads as TGTGCCAGCAGCGCCCACGCTACAGGGGGGTATGGCTACACCTTC.

The V call is TRBV13, the J call TRBJ2-5; D may be TRBD1 (6 bases). CDR3 length equals 18 residues. V was clipped by 2 bases and J by 11 bases, with 30 bases between them. Germline V gene lookup returns CDR1 PRHDT and CDR2 FYEKMQ (reference sequence). As DNA, the CDR3 is TGTGCCAGCAGCTTAAAGTCGGGTGGGAGCCCCACAGGGAATGAGCAGTACTTC. Its protein product is CASSLKSGGSPTGNEQYF.

Ten or more counts support this clonotype. At one end the junction does not follow the germline gene, possibly because of a read error. The V and J genes are TRBV18 and TRBJ1-5; the D gene is possibly TRBD1 (5 bases). The V gene's germline CDR1 is KGHSH and CDR2 LQKENI. CDR3 size: 14 residues. The CDR3 protein is CASSQGQGNQPQHF. As DNA, the CDR3 is TGCGCCAGCAGCCAAGGGCAGGGTAATCAGCCCCAGCATTTT.

A remark on this clonotype: Given a much more abundant clone one base away, this may be a read error. The rearrangement links TRBV5-1 to TRBJ2-1, with no clear D. Trimming left V 3 bases short and J 5 bases short, with 12 bases between. The CDR3 spans 14 residues. Germline V gene sequence: CDR1 SGHRS, CDR2 YFSETQ. This chain's CDR3 is CASSYGQLNNEQFF. The CDR3 nucleotides read TGCGCCAGCAGCTATGGCCAGTTAAACAATGAGCAGTTCTTC.

This chain connects TRBV4-1 to TRBJ2-1; 8 bases align to TRBD2. The V gene end was trimmed by 1 base and the J gene end by 9 bases; junction bases not matched to a gene: 17. Germline CDR1 is MGHRA and CDR2 is YSYEKL. The CDR3 loop spans 18 amino acids. Here the CDR3 DNA reads TGCGCCAGCAGCCAAGCCCCTTCCCGTGTAGCGGGGTCTGGTGAGCAGTTCTTC. Translated: CASSQAPSRVAGSGEQFF.

The table lists this clonotype with a few counts. CDR3 coding DNA: TGTGCCAGCAGTTTATCGTTTGTAAATGAGCAGTTCTTC. It yields the protein CASSLSFVNEQFF. J is TRBJ2-1 and V is TRBV27; no clear D gene. The CDR3 totals 13 residues. V was clipped by 0 bases and J by 7 bases, with 7 bases between them. Germline V gene data show CDR1 as MNHEY and CDR2 as SMNVEV (reference sequence).

The chain couples TRBV27 to TRBJ2-1, with TRBD2 as a possible D gene (6 bases). The CDR3 runs 14 residues. Trimming removed 4 bases at V and 4 bases at J, with 11 bases between. Germline V gives CDR1 MNHEY, CDR2 SMNVEV (reference sequence). CDR3 loop: CASSSRETYNEQFF. CDR3 nucleotides: TGTGCCAGCAGTTCACGGGAGACGTACAATGAGCAGTTCTTC.

CDR3 bases: TGCGCCAGCAGCTCCTTCCTAGGAGCGGGAGTGATAGATACGCAGTATTTT. It codes for CASSSFLGAGVIDTQYF. The rearrangement links TRBV5-1 to TRBJ2-3; 8 positions agree with TRBD2. CDR3 size: 17 residues. Germline CDR1 reads SGHRS; CDR2 reads YFSETQ. Trimming removed 3 bases from V and 5 bases from J; junction bases left unmatched: 14. The whole variable domain, remainder taken from reference TRBV5-1 and TRBJ2-3, is KAGVTQTPRYLIKTRGQQVTLSCSPISGHRSVSWYQQTPGQGLQFLFEYFSETQRNKGNFPGRFSGRQFSNSRSEMNVSTLELGDSALYLCASSSFLGAGVIDTQYFGPGTRLTVL.